This TCR beta chain comes out of a study of tumor-infiltrating lymphocytes in localized non-small cell lung cancer. V dropped 10 bases and J dropped 1; count of bases not matched to a gene: 21. Germline CDR1 reads SNHLY; CDR2 reads FYNNEI. The CDR3 covers 20 residues. In regard to this clone: The antigen is unknown.

Notes on the study in general: Tumors had more T cell infiltration than uninvolved lung, per TCRbeta sequencing and CD3 counts. Immunotypes IM1 and IM2 had similar TCR-derived T-cell fractions.

Assay used: immunoSEQ multiplex PCR; TCRdb lists only in-frame clones, some missing. The table shows over 7,500 clones, with approximately 82% occurring only once. Sequenced: uninvolved lung tissue not adjacent to the tumor. This clonotype was sampled from a human donor with non-small cell lung cancer. V and J are TRBV2 and TRBJ2-6; 8 positions agree with TRBD2. CDR3 amino acids: CATPRVAPGLVASGANVLTF. The CDR3, as DNA: TGTGCCACCCCGAGGGTTGCGCCGGGACTAGTAGCTTCTGGGGCCAACGTCCTGACTTTC.